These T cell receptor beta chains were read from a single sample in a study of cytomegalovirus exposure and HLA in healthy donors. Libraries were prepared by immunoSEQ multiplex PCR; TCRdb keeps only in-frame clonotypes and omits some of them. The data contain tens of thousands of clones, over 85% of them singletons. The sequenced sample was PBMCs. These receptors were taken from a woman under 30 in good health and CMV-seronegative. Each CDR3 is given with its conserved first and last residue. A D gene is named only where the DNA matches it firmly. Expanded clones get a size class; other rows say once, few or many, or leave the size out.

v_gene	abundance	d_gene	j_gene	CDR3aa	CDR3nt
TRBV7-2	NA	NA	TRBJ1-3	CASSLGGGADSGNTIYF	TGTGCCAGCAGCTTAGGAGGCGGGGCCGACTCTGGAAACACCATATATTTT
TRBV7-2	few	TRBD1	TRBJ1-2	CASSLGGTGYGYTF	TGTGCCAGCAGCTTAGGAGGGACAGGCTATGGCTACACCTTC
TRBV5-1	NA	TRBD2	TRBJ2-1	CASSFGAGLAGYNEQFF	TGCGCCAGCAGCTTCGGGGCCGGACTAGCGGGGTACAATGAGCAGTTCTTC
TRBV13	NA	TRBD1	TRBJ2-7	CASSSTGTGPYEQYF	TGTGCCAGCAGCTCTACCGGGACAGGACCCTACGAGCAGTACTTC
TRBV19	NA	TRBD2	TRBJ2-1	CASSLVWTSGYNEQFF	TGTGCCAGTAGTCTCGTTTGGACTAGCGGTTACAATGAGCAGTTCTTC
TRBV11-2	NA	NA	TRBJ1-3	CASSFPSDTIYF	TGTGCCAGCAGCTTCCCTTCAGACACCATATATTTT
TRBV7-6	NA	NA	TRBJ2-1	CASSPLAGLGYNEQFF	TGTGCCAGCAGCCCCCTGGCGGGCCTAGGTTACAATGAGCAGTTCTTC
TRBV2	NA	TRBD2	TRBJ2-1	CASSDIAGGPSYNEQFF	TGTGCCAGCAGTGATATAGCGGGAGGCCCCTCCTACAATGAGCAGTTCTTC
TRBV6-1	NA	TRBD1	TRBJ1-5	CASRGQGASQPQHF	TGTGCCAGCAGGGGACAGGGGGCGAGTCAGCCCCAGCATTTT
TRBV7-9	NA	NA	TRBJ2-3	CASSSNRASTDTQYF	TGTGCCAGCAGTTCTAACAGGGCTAGCACAGATACGCAGTATTTT
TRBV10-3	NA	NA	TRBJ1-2	CAISEAGGDYGYTF	TGTGCCATCAGTGAGGCGGGGGGGGACTATGGCTACACCTTC
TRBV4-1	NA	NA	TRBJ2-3	CASSQDGPSGLTDTQYF	TGCGCCAGCAGCCAAGATGGGCCGAGCGGCCTCACAGATACGCAGTATTTT
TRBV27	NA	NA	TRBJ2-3	CATFPVPSTDTQYF	TGTGCCACCTTTCCAGTCCCTAGCACAGATACGCAGTATTTT
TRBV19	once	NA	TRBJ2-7	CASSWQSSYEQYF	TGTGCCAGTAGTTGGCAAAGCTCCTACGAGCAGTACTTC
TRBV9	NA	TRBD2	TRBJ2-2	CASSARLALAGELFF	TGTGCCAGCAGCGCCCGACTAGCGTTGGCCGGGGAGCTGTTTTTT
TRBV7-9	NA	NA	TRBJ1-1	CASSLAGMNTEAFF	TGTGCCAGCAGCTTAGCGGGCATGAACACTGAAGCTTTCTTT
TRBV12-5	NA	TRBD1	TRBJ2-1	CASGLVRDGQATYNEQFF	TGTGCTAGTGGTTTGGTACGAGACGGACAGGCGACCTACAATGAGCAGTTCTTC
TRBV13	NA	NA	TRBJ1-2	CASSPFRGRALDYGYTF	TGTGCCAGCAGCCCTTTCCGGGGGAGGGCCTTGGACTATGGCTACACCTTC
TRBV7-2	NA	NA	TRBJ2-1	CASSFEARGGPGDEQFF	TGTGCCAGCAGCTTCGAGGCGAGGGGGGGGCCTGGTGATGAGCAGTTCTTC
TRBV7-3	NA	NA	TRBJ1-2	CASSSSAGSGGYTF	TGTGCCAGCAGCTCATCAGCGGGCTCTGGGGGCTACACCTTC
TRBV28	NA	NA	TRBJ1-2	CASSVTGTWLYGYTF	TGTGCCAGCAGTGTGACCGGGACATGGCTCTATGGCTACACCTTC
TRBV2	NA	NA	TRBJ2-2	CASSAVRSRGYLDTGELFF	TGTGCCAGCAGTGCAGTGAGAAGTCGAGGATATTTGGACACCGGGGAGCTGTTTTTT
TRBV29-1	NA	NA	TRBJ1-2	CSVVPGERYGYTF	TGCAGCGTTGTTCCAGGGGAGCGCTATGGCTACACCTTC
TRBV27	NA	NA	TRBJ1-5	CASSLVGNNQPQHF	TGTGCCAGCAGTTTGGTCGGGAATAATCAGCCCCAGCATTTT
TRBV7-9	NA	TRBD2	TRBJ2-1	CASEHSSGSSYNEQFF	TGTGCCAGCGAACATTCTAGCGGGAGCTCCTACAATGAGCAGTTCTTC
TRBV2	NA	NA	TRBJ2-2	CASSGERYPAGELFF	TGTGCCAGCAGTGGGGAGAGATACCCCGCCGGGGAGCTGTTTTTT
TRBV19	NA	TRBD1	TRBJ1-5	CASSPTGSVNQPQHF	TGTGCCAGTAGCCCGACAGGGTCTGTCAATCAGCCCCAGCATTTT
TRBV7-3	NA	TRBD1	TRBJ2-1	CASSPGAGTGGPEQFF	TGTGCCAGCAGCCCTGGGGCGGGGACAGGGGGCCCTGAGCAGTTCTTC
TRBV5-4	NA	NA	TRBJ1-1	CASSLGRGLAFF	TGTGCCAGCAGCTTGGGCAGGGGTTTAGCTTTCTTT
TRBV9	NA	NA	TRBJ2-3	CASSVGGAYTQYF	TGTGCCAGCAGCGTAGGTGGGGCTTATACGCAGTATTTT
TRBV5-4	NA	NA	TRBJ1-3	CASSSLLGNTIYF	TGTGCCAGCAGCTCACTCTTGGGAAACACCATATATTTT
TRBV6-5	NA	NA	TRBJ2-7	CASSEAPNYYEQYF	TGTGCCAGCTCGGAGGCCCCTAATTACTACGAGCAGTACTTC
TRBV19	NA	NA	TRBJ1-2	CASSLSGQGLFYGYTF	TGTGCCAGTAGTCTCTCCGGGCAGGGCTTATTCTATGGCTACACCTTC
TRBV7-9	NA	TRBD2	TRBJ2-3	CASSALGLARDTQYF	TGTGCCAGCAGCGCCCTTGGACTAGCGCGGGATACGCAGTATTTT
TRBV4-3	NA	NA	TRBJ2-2	CASSRRSGGDPGELFF	TGCGCCAGCAGCCGACGGTCGGGGGGCGATCCCGGGGAGCTGTTTTTT
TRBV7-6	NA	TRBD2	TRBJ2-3	CASSLEWRGGTDTQYF	TGTGCCAGCAGCTTAGAGTGGCGGGGGGGCACAGATACGCAGTATTTT
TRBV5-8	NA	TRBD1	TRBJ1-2	CASSLGQGRDRYTF	TGTGCCAGCAGCTTAGGACAGGGGAGGGATCGCTACACCTTC
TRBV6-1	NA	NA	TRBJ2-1	CASSEAREPYNEQFF	TGTGCCAGCAGTGAAGCTCGGGAGCCTTACAATGAGCAGTTCTTC
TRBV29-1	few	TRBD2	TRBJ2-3	CSVEDQKTGGTDTQYF	TGCAGCGTTGAAGATCAAAAAACGGGAGGGACAGATACGCAGTATTTT
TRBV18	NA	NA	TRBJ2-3	CASSLGTDTQYF	TGTGCCAGCTCCTTAGGCACAGATACGCAGTATTTT
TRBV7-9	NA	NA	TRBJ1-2	CASSPYYGYTF	TGTGCCAGCAGCCCTTATTATGGCTACACCTTC
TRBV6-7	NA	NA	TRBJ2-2	CASKFRAANTGELFF	TGTGCCAGCAAATTCAGGGCCGCGAACACCGGGGAGCTGTTTTTT
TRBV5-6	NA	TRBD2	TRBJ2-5	CASSVTSGGIQETQYF	TGTGCCAGCAGCGTTACTAGCGGGGGGATCCAAGAGACCCAGTACTTC
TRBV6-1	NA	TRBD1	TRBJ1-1	CASKWLGRGQAEAFF	TGTGCCAGCAAGTGGTTAGGGCGGGGACAGGCGGAAGCTTTCTTT
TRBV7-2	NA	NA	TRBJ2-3	CASSLGSVLTDTQYF	TGTGCCAGCAGCTTAGGCAGCGTTCTCACAGATACGCAGTATTTT
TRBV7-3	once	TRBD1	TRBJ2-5	CASSLTWTGAETQYF	TGTGCCAGCAGCTTAACCTGGACAGGGGCAGAGACCCAGTACTTC
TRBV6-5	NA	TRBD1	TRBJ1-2	CASSSPDRGGYTF	TGTGCCAGCAGTTCCCCGGACAGGGGGGGCTACACCTTC
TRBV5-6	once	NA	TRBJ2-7	CASSSLQETFSYEQYF	TGTGCCAGCAGCTCCCTACAGGAGACTTTCTCCTACGAGCAGTACTTC
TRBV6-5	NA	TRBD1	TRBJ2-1	CASSYLDRAYNEQFF	TGTGCCAGCAGTTACCTGGACAGGGCCTACAATGAGCAGTTCTTC
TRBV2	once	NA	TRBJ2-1	CASSGEGEQFF	TGTGCCAGCAGTGGAGAGGGCGAGCAGTTCTTC